This T cell receptor beta chain was documented in a study of T cell repertoires in cytomegalovirus infection. TCRdb redid the calling of the reads with MiXCR, one entry per CDR3 protein. Of hundreds of thousands of distinct CDR3 sequences in the sample, approximately 25% were seen once. This clonotype was seen a handful of times. In germline, CDR1 is DFQATT, CDR2 SNEGSKA (reference sequence). V lost 6 bases to trimming and J lost 4 bases; unmatched junction nucleotides: 12. The CDR3 runs to 16 residues. Input material: CD8+ T cells from PBMCs. The receptor's source is a human donor in good health (CMV status not recorded). Some clones in this sample may be carry-over from other donors' samples. The chain links TRBV20-1 to TRBJ1-2, with 12 bases aligning to TRBD1. The CDR3: CSALWDRGLVGYGYTF. In DNA, the CDR3 is TGCAGTGCCCTTTGGGACAGGGGGCTAGTAGGCTATGGCTACACCTTC.